The next 20 T cell receptor beta chains were all read from a single sample in a study of long-term antiretroviral therapy in people with HIV. At the survey level, the v3.0 immunoSEQ assay was run. Sequenced by immunoSEQ multiplex PCR; TCRdb stores in-frame clones only, minus some. The top ten hold less than 8% of the sample, which has tens of thousands of clones, 80% to 85% seen once. The sequencing here drew on unsorted PBMCs, taken 1 year after starting antiretroviral therapy. These receptor sequences come from a man aged 18 to 35 with HIV.

This clone was seen just once. The chain employs TRBV7-8 and TRBJ1-5, with 7 bases matching TRBD1. V shed 5 bases, J shed 0 bases, and the junction held 25 bases outside the gene matches. The germline V gene has CDR1 SGHVS and CDR2 FQNEAQ. CDR3 length equals 22 residues. The DNA for the CDR3 is TGTGCCAGCAGCAAGAAGAAGGGGGCAGCCCGCCTCCATTATTATAGCAATCAGCCCCAGCATTTT. Translating it yields CASSKKKGAARLHYYSNQPQHF.

This clone was detected a few times. The rearrangement joins TRBV27 to TRBJ1-1; D not resolved. CDR1 is MNHEY, CDR2 SMNVEV, per germline (reference sequence). Trimming stripped 3 bases from V and 5 bases from J, with 10 bases between. The CDR3 has 13 residues. Written as DNA, the CDR3 is TGTGCCAGCAGTTTTAGAGTGGGGACTGAAGCTTTCTTT. The encoded protein is CASSFRVGTEAFF.

The CDR3 is CASSSPGTEYGYTF. The CDR3 region has the DNA TGTGCCAGCAGTTCTCCCGGGACGGAATATGGCTACACCTTC. The J gene is TRBJ1-2, the V gene TRBV6-6; D perhaps matches TRBD1 (5 bases). Germline CDR1 reads MNHNY; CDR2 reads SVGAGI (reference sequence). The CDR3 is made up of 14 amino acids. Between the trimmed V and J ends, which lost 4 bases and 5 bases, there was a span of 14 bases.

The chain combines TRBV5-4 with TRBJ1-1; 12 nucleotides match TRBD1. This CDR3 is 16 amino acids long. The ends lost 4 bases at V and 1 base at J; junction bases unmatched: 5. The germline V gene encodes CDR1 SGHNT and CDR2 YYREEE (reference sequence). In nucleotides, the CDR3 is TGTGCCAGCAGCCCGACGGGACAGGGGGCGAACACTGAAGCTTTCTTT. Protein: CASSPTGQGANTEAFF.

The chain is built from TRBV4-3 and TRBJ1-5; D perhaps matches TRBD1 (5 bases). CDR1 and CDR2 from the germline V gene are LGHNA and YSLEER. Trimming stripped 4 bases from V and 3 bases from J, with 13 bases between. The length of the CDR3 is 15 residues. The CDR3 nucleotides are TGCGCCAGCAGCCCTGAAGGGGCCTCCAATCAGCCCCAGCATTTT. Its protein product is CASSPEGASNQPQHF.

This chain links TRBV27 with TRBJ2-7; 8 positions agree with TRBD1. This CDR3 contains 15 residues. The V gene end was trimmed by 0 bases and the J gene end by 4 bases; junction bases not matched to a gene: 5. Germline CDR1 and CDR2: MNHEY and SMNVEV (reference sequence). The CDR3 nucleotides read TGTGCCAGCAGTTTATCCCAGGGGGCAGGATACGAGCAGTACTTC. Protein product: CASSLSQGAGYEQYF.

The chain couples TRBV5-4 to TRBJ2-5; TRBD1 aligns across 10 bases. The CDR3 spans 15 residues. Trimming removed 4 bases from V and 5 bases from J; junction bases left unmatched: 8. The germline CDR1 and CDR2 sequences are SGHNT and YYREEE (reference sequence). CDR3 bases: TGTGCCAGCAGCGAGCGGGACAGGGGCCAGGAGACCCAGTACTTC. Translated: CASSERDRGQETQYF.

The chain joins TRBV19 to TRBJ1-1; D may be TRBD1 (5 bases). Germline CDR1 reads LNHDA; CDR2 reads SQIVND (reference sequence). The CDR3 contains 14 residues. V was clipped by 1 base and J by 7 bases, with 13 bases between them. The CDR3: CASSIVSGGDEAFF. CDR3 coding DNA: TGTGCCAGTAGTATAGTTTCGGGGGGGGATGAAGCTTTCTTT.

The V gene is TRBV23-1, the J gene TRBJ2-2; TRBD1 is a possible D gene (5 bases). TRBV23-1 is classed as an ORF, of uncertain function. The CDR3 contains 15 residues. The ends were cut back, 0 bases at V and 4 bases at J, with 9 bases in the middle. The CDR3 DNA reads as TGCGCCAGCAGTCAATCTAACAGGCCCACCGGGGAGCTGTTTTTT. Protein sequence: CASSQSNRPTGELFF.

J is TRBJ2-7 and V is TRBV5-1; D remains ambiguous. Germline CDR1 and CDR2: SGHRS and YFSETQ. V shed 5 bases and J shed 5 bases, with 8 bases lying between them. The CDR3 is 11 residues long. This chain's CDR3 is CASREIDEQYF. The CDR3 nucleotides are TGCGCCAGCAGGGAAATTGACGAGCAGTACTTC. Full variable domain (rest looked up from reference TRBV5-1 and TRBJ2-7): KAGVTQTPRYLIKTRGQQVTLSCSPISGHRSVSWYQQTPGQGLQFLFEYFSETQRNKGNFPGRFSGRQFSNSRSEMNVSTLELGDSALYLCASREIDEQYFGPGTRLTVT.

V gene TRBV29-1 combines with J gene TRBJ2-1, with D tentatively TRBD1 (5 bases). This CDR3 has 16 residues. The V end was cut by 4 bases, the J end by 2 bases, with 18 bases between. Germline lookup yields CDR1 SQVTM and CDR2 ANQGSEA. The CDR3 region has the DNA TGCAGCGTTGCCCATAGGGGTTTGGGCACCTACAATGAGCAGTTCTTC. This translates into CSVAHRGLGTYNEQFF.

The rearrangement joins TRBV5-1 to TRBJ1-1; weak D call: TRBD1 (6 bases). The CDR3 extends over 15 amino acids. The V gene's germline CDR1 is SGHRS and CDR2 YFSETQ. The V end lost 0 bases, the J end lost 0 bases, and 9 bases lay between the germline ends. The chain's CDR3 is CASSLAGTMNTEAFF. CDR3 bases: TGCGCCAGCAGCTTGGCCGGGACAATGAACACTGAAGCTTTCTTT.

The CDR3 coding sequence is TGTGCCAGCAGCTTTAGGGGATATACCGGGGAGCTGTTTTTT. This sequence encodes CASSFRGYTGELFF. V usage is TRBV5-6 and J usage is TRBJ2-2, with D perhaps matching TRBD1 (5 bases). This CDR3 spans 14 amino acids. Germline V gene lookup returns CDR1 SGHDT and CDR2 YYEEEE. Trimming removed 2 bases at V and 5 bases at J, with 10 bases between.

The chain recombines TRBV7-2 with TRBJ1-3, with D possibly TRBD1 on 6 matching bases. V was pared by 3 bases and J by 4 bases, with 22 bases between. Per the germline V gene, CDR1 is SGHTA and CDR2 is FQGNSA. The CDR3 is 18 amino acids. The CDR3 reads CASSFRGDVLHSGNTIYF. In DNA, the CDR3 is TGTGCCAGCAGCTTTAGGGGGGACGTTTTACATTCCGGAAACACCATATATTTT.

V and J are TRBV5-1 and TRBJ1-1; possible D gene TRBD1, 5 bases. Trimming shortened V by 2 bases and J by 6 bases, and 14 bases separated the two germline ends. The V gene's germline CDR1 is SGHRS and CDR2 YFSETQ. CDR3 length: 14 residues. CDR3 sequence reads: CASSFKGPGAEAFF. DNA for the CDR3: TGCGCCAGCAGCTTCAAAGGGCCGGGGGCTGAAGCTTTCTTT.

The chain recombines TRBV5-5 with TRBJ1-2; 8 bases match TRBD1. This CDR3 has 12 residues. Germline V gene sequence: CDR1 SGHKS, CDR2 YYEKEE (reference sequence). Trimming cost V 4 bases and J 7 bases; bases outside gene matches: 3. As DNA, the CDR3 is TGTGCCAGCAGCCAGGGGACAGGTGGCTACACCTTC. Encoded protein: CASSQGTGGYTF.

The chain has TRBV29-1 and TRBJ2-2, with 7 bases fitting TRBD1. Germline V gene data show CDR1 as SQVTM and CDR2 as ANQGSEA. The junction had 14 bases not matched to a gene; V was cut back by 7 bases and J by 6 bases. The CDR3 is made up of 15 amino acids. The CDR3 loop is CSDRTGVKGAGELFF. The CDR3, as DNA: TGCAGCGACCGAACAGGGGTAAAAGGCGCCGGGGAGCTGTTTTTT.

The J gene is TRBJ1-5, the V gene TRBV13; no definite D call. Trimming shortened V by 0 bases and J by 4 bases, and 13 bases separated the two germline ends. Germline CDR1 reads PRHDT; CDR2 reads FYEKMQ (reference sequence). The CDR3 contains 16 residues. The CDR3 sequence is CASSLGLGRRNQPQHF. The CDR3 DNA follows: TGTGCCAGCAGCTTAGGCCTAGGCAGACGAAATCAGCCCCAGCATTTT.

The chain employs TRBV12-5 and TRBJ2-3; 8 bases are a match to TRBD2. This CDR3 contains 15 residues. Germline V lookup: CDR1 LGHNT, CDR2 FRNRAP. The J segment lost 2 bases and the V segment lost 2 bases, leaving 3 bases of the junction unmatched. CDR3 loop: CASGLSGGATDTQYF. The CDR3 coding sequence is TGTGCTAGTGGTTTGTCGGGGGGGGCCACAGATACGCAGTATTTT.

This clone was seen a handful of times. A junction end diverges from the germline sequence, so it may reflect a read error. This chain joins TRBV7-9 and TRBJ2-7; D possibly corresponds to TRBD1 (6 bases). CDR3 length: 10 residues. Per germline, CDR1 SEHNR and CDR2 FQNEAQ (reference sequence). The CDR3 here is CASSLNRVNF. In DNA, the CDR3 is TGTGCCAGCAGCTTAAACAGGGTGAACTTC. Filled out from reference TRBV7-9 and TRBJ2-7, the complete variable domain reads DTGVSQNPRHKITKRGQNVTFRCDPISEHNRLYWYRQTLGQGPEFLTYFQNEAQLEKSRLLSDRFSAERPKGSFSTLEIQRTEQGDSAMYLCASSLNRVNFGPGTRLTVT.